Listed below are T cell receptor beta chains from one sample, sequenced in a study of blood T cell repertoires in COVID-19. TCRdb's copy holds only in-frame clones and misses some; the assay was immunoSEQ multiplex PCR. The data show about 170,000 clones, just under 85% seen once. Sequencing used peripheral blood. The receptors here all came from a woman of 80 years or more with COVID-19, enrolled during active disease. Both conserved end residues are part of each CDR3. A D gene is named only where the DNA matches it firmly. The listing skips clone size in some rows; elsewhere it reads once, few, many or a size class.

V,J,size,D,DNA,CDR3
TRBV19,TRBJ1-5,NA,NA,TGTGCCACCTCACAGGTGGCCCATCAGCCCCAGCATTTT,CATSQVAHQPQHF
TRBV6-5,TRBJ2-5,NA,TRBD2,TGTGCCAGCAGCCAAAACTCGGGAGGGGGAGAGACCCAGTACTTC,CASSQNSGGGETQYF
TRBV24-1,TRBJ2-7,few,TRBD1,TGTGCCACCGCCGGACAGGGTCGCGAGCAGTACTTC,CATAGQGREQYF
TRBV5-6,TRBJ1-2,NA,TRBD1,TGTGCCAGCAGCTCGACAGGGGGCAACTATGGCTACACCTTC,CASSSTGGNYGYTF
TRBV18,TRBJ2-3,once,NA,TGTGCCAGCTCACCCATTCCGACAGATCCCGGTACGCAGTATTTT,CASSPIPTDPGTQYF
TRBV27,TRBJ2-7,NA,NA,TGTGCCAGCAGTTTATCGTGGCAGGGTTACTCCTACGAGCAGTACTTC,CASSLSWQGYSYEQYF
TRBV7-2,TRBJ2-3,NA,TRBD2,TGTGCCAGCAGCCCTAGACCGGGACTAGCGTTTTCAGATACGCAGTATTTT,CASSPRPGLAFSDTQYF
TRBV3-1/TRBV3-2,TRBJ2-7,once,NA,TGTGCCAGCAGCCCCCTGGGGAGCGCCTCCTACGAGCAGTACTTC,CASSPLGSASYEQYF
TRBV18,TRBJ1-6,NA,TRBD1,TGTGCCAGCTCACCCGACAGGGTCGTGGCACCCCTCCACTTT,CASSPDRVVAPLHF
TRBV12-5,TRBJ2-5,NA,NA,TGTGCTAGTGGTTTGGTACTAACAGGGACGGAGACCCAGTACTTC,CASGLVLTGTETQYF
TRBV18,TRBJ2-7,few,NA,TGTGCCAGCTCGGAATCTAGCACCTACGAGCAGTACTTC,CASSESSTYEQYF
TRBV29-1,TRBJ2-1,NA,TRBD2,TGCAGCGTTGAAGCTGCGGGAGGGAGGGATAATGAGCAGTTCTTC,CSVEAAGGRDNEQFF
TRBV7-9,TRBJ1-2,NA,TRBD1,TGTGCCAGCAGCCCAGGGGGCCAGGGGGCATATGGCTACACCTTC,CASSPGGQGAYGYTF
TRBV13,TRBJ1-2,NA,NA,TGTGCCAGCAGCGTTGGTGGGGCCACGGACGGCCACACCTTC,CASSVGGATDGHTF
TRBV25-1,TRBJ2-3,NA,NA,TGTGCCAGCAGTTTTAATGCAGATACGCAGTATTTT,CASSFNADTQYF
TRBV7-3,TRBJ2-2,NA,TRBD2,TGTGCTGGCCTAGCGGGAGGACACCGGGGAGCTGTTTTT,CAGLAGGHRGAVF
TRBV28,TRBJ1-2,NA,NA,TGTGCCAGCAGTTTTTCTTCCGACAATGGCTACACCTTC,CASSFSSDNGYTF
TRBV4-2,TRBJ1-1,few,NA,TGTGCCAGCAGGAGGAAGGAGGACACTGAAGCTTTCTTT,CASRRKEDTEAFF
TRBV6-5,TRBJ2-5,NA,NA,TGTGCCAGCACCCCGGGTGAGACCCAGTACTTC,CASTPGETQYF
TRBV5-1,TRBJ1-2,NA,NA,TGCGCCAGCAGCCTTGACAGAGGTCCTAACTATGGCTACACCTTC,CASSLDRGPNYGYTF
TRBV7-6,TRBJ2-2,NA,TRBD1,TGTGCCAGCAGCTTCCGCTCAGGGGGCGCGGGCACCGGGGAGCTGTTTTTT,CASSFRSGGAGTGELFF
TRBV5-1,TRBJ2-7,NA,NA,TGCGCCAGCAGCTTGGCCGGGTTTTCCTACGAGCAGTACTTC,CASSLAGFSYEQYF
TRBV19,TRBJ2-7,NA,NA,TGTGCCAGTAGTTGGGGCCGCTCCTACGAGCAGTACTTC,CASSWGRSYEQYF
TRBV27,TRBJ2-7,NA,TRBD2,TGTGCCAGCAGTCCCCGGGGGGGTTACGAGCAGTACTTC,CASSPRGGYEQYF
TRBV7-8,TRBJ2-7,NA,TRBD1,TGTGCCAGCAGCTCGCAGAGGACAGGTACCTACGAGCAGTACTTC,CASSSQRTGTYEQYF
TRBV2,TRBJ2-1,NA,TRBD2,TGTGCCAGCAGTGGTGGGCTAGCGGGGGTCTGGGGTGAGCAGTTCTTC,CASSGGLAGVWGEQFF
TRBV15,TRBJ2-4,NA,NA,TGTGCCACCAGCAGAGACCGGGCGGGATGGTCCCGAGCCAAAAACATTCAGTACTTC,CATSRDRAGWSRAKNIQYF
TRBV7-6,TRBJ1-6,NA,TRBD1,TGTGCCAGCAGCTTAGAGGGGGCGTCACCCCTCCACTTT,CASSLEGASPLHF
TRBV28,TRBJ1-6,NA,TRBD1,TGTGCCAGCAGTTTTCTAGGACAGGAGTCGGAGGGTTCACCCCTCCACTTT,CASSFLGQESEGSPLHF
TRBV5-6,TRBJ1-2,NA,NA,TGTGCCAGCAGCTTAAGTCAGGGTCCCTATGGCTACACCTTC,CASSLSQGPYGYTF
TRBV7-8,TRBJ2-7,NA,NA,TGTGCCAGCAGCTTACTTAGAGGCTACGAGCAGTACTTC,CASSLLRGYEQYF
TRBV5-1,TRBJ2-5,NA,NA,TGCGCCAGCAGCTTGAGCAGGGTACCGGTCCAAGAGACCCAGTACTTC,CASSLSRVPVQETQYF
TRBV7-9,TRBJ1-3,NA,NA,TGTGCCAGCAGCTACGGGGGGTCCAAAACTGGCACCATATATTTT,CASSYGGSKTGTIYF
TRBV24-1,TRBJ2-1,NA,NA,TGTGCCACCAGTGAGGGGACACCCGGACGAGGCAATGAGCAGTTCTTC,CATSEGTPGRGNEQFF
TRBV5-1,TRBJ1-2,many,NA,TGCGCCAGCAGCCTTCAGGGGTCTAACTATGGCTACACCTTC,CASSLQGSNYGYTF
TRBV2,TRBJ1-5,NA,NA,TGTGCCAGCGTTGATCTAGGAGGCAATCAGCCCCAGCATTTT,CASVDLGGNQPQHF
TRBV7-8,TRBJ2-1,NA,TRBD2,TGTGCCAGCACCCCCCGAACTAGCGCCGAGTACAATGAGCAGTTCTTC,CASTPRTSAEYNEQFF
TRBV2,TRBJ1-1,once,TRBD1,TGTGCCAGCATCATGAATATGGGACAGGAAGCTTTCTTT,CASIMNMGQEAFF
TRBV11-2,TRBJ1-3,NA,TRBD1,TGTGCCAGCAGCTGGGGCAGGGGGAGCTCTGGAAACACCATATATTTT,CASSWGRGSSGNTIYF
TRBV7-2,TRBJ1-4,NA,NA,TGTGCCAGCAGCTTCTCACTTTCAACTAATGAAAAACTGTTTTTT,CASSFSLSTNEKLFF
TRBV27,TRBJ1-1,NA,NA,TGTGCCAGCGGGGCAAACACTGAAGCTTTCTTT,CASGANTEAFF
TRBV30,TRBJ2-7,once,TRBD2,TGTGCCGGACGTACCGGGACTAGCGTCGAGCAGTACTTC,CAGRTGTSVEQYF
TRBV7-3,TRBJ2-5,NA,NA,TGTGCCAGCAGCCCCCAACCCGGTCCAAAAGAGACCCAGTACTTC,CASSPQPGPKETQYF
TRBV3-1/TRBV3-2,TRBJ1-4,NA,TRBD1,TGTGCCAGCAGCCAAGCCAAGGCAGGGGGAAAGGTGGGAAAACTGTTTTTT,CASSQAKAGGKVGKLFF
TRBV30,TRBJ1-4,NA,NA,TGTGCCTGGAGACCAACAGGGATGGGTGAAAAACTGTTTTTT,CAWRPTGMGEKLFF
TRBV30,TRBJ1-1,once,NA,TGTGCCTGGAGTTCGGGGTCTCTAATGAACACTGAAGCTTTCTTT,CAWSSGSLMNTEAFF
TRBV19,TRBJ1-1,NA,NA,TGTGCCAGTAAACGTCGGGAGAACACTGAAGCTTTCTTT,CASKRRENTEAFF
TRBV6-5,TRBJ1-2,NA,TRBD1,TGTGCCAGCAGTCCTCAGGGGGACTATGGCTACACCTTC,CASSPQGDYGYTF
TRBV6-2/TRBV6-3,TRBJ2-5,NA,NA,TGTGCCAGCAGTTACTCCGACATACGTAAAGAGACCCAGTACTTC,CASSYSDIRKETQYF
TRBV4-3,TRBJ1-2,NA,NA,TGCGCCAGCAGCCAAGACATCCGAGTTTACTATGGCTACACCTTC,CASSQDIRVYYGYTF
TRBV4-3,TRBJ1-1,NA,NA,TGCGCCAGCAGCCAAGATGGACAGATGAACACTGAAGCTTTCTTT,CASSQDGQMNTEAFF
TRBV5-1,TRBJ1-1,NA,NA,TGCGCCAGCAGGGATCTAGGGGTGAACACTGAAGCTTTCTTT,CASRDLGVNTEAFF
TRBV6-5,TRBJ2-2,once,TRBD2,TGTGCCAGCAGGGAGGAGAGCGGGGCGAAGTTGTTTTTT,CASREESGAKLFF
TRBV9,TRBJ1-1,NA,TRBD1,TGTGCCAGCAGCGTAGACCCCGGACAGGGGTCGTACACTGAAGCTTTCTTT,CASSVDPGQGSYTEAFF
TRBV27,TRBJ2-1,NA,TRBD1,TGTGCCAGCAGTTTAGGGGACAGGGGGCATTATGAGCAGTTCTTC,CASSLGDRGHYEQFF
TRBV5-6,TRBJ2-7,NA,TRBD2,TGTGCCAGCAGCTTGAGTCTAGCGGGGCAGTACGAGCAGTACTTC,CASSLSLAGQYEQYF
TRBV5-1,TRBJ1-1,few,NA,TGCGCCAGCAGCTTAGGCGGGGGCACTGAAGCTTTCTTT,CASSLGGGTEAFF
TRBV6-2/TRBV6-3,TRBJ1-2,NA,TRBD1,TGTGCCAGCATCCCCTTCCGGAGGACAGGGGCCGCAACTAACTATGGCTACACCTTC,CASIPFRRTGAATNYGYTF